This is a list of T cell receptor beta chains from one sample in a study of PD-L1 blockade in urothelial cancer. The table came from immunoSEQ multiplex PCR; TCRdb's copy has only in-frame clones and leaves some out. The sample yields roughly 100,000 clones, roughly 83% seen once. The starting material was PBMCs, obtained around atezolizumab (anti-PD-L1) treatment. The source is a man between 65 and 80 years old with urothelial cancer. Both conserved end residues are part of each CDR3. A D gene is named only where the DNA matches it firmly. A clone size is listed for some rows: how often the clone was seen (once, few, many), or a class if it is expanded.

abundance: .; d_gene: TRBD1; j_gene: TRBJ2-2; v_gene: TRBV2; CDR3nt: TGTGCCAGCAGCGGGACAGGGGGATACGCCGGGGAGCTGTTTTTT; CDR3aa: CASSGTGGYAGELFF
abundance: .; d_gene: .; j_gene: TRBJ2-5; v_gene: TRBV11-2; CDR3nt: TGTGCCAGCAGCTTAGGGACACCCAGGGAGACCCAGTACTTC; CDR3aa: CASSLGTPRETQYF
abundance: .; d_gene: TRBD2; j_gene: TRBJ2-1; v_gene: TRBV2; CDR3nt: TGTGCCAGCAGTGATTGGCTAGCGGGTCACAATGAGCAGTTCTTC; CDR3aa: CASSDWLAGHNEQFF
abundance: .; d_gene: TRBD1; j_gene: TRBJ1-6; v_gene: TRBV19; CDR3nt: TGTGCCAGTAGCTACAGGGGTGAGAATTCACCCCTCCACTTT; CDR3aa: CASSYRGENSPLHF
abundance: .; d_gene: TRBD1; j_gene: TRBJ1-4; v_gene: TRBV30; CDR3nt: TGTGCCTGGAGTGTTGCAGGGGGTTGGGATGAAAAACTGTTTTTT; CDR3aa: CAWSVAGGWDEKLFF
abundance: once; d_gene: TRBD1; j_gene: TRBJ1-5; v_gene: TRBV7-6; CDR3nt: TGTGCCAGCAGCGCCTGGGGACAGCGGCTAGGACAGCCCCAGCATTTT; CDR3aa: CASSAWGQRLGQPQHF
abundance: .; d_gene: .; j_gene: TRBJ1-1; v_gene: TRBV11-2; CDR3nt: TGTGCCAGCAGGCTCTTGGCCGGGTCTGAAGCTTTCTTT; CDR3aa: CASRLLAGSEAFF
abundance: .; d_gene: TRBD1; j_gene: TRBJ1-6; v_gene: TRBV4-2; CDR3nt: TGTGCCAGCAGCCAAGAGCCTTGGGACAGCAACCCAGGCTCCTATAATTCACCCCTCCACTTT; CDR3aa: CASSQEPWDSNPGSYNSPLHF
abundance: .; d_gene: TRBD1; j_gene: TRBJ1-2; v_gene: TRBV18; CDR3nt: TGTGCCAGCTCCCCTAGACAGGGGGGAACTAACTATGGCTACACCTTC; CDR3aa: CASSPRQGGTNYGYTF
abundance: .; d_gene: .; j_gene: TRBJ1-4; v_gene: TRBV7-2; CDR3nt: TGTGCCAGCAGCTTAGCGGAGGGGCTGATTAATGAAAAACTGTTTTTT; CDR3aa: CASSLAEGLINEKLFF
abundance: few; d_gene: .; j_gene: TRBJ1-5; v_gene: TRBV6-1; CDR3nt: TGTGCCAGCATTTTCAGGGGAGAAAGCAATCAGCCCCAGCATTTT; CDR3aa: CASIFRGESNQPQHF
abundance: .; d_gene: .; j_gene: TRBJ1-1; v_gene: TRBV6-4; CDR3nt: TGTGCCAGCAGCCTACACGGGGGGAATGAAGCTTTCTTT; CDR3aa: CASSLHGGNEAFF
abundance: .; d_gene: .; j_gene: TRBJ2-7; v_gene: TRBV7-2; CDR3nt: TGTGCCAGCAGCTTAGCCCCCGGTTACGAGCAGTACTTC; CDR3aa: CASSLAPGYEQYF
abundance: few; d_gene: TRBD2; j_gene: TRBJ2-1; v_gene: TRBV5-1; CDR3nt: TGCGCCAGCAGCTTGGGTGCCGGGAGGCCCCATGAGCAGTTCTTC; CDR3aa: CASSLGAGRPHEQFF
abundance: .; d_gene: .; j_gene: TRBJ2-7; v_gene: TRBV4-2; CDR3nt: TGTGCCAGCAGCCAAGGGGACTCTTACGAGCAGTACTTC; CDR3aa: CASSQGDSYEQYF
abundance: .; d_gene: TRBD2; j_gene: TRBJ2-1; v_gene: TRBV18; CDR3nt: TGTGCCAGCTCACCCCTAGCGGGGGGCGACTACAATGAGCAGTTCTTC; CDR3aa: CASSPLAGGDYNEQFF
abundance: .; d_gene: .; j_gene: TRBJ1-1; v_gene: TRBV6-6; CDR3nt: TGTGCCAGCAGTTACTCAGGGAGTGAGACTGAAGCTTTCTTT; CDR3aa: CASSYSGSETEAFF
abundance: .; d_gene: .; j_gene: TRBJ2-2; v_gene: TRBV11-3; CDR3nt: TGTGCCAGCAGCTTAGTGGGGCCGGTGGCCACCGGGGAGCTGTTTTTT; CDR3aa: CASSLVGPVATGELFF
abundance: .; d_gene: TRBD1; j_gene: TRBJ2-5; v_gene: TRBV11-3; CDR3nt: TGTGCCAGCAGCCTGGACAGGGAGGAAGGGACCCAGTACTTC; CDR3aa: CASSLDREEGTQYF
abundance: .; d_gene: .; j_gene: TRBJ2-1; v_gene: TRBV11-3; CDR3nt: TGTGCCAGCAGCTTAGGGATAGCGACATACAATGAGCAGTTCTTC; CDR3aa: CASSLGIATYNEQFF
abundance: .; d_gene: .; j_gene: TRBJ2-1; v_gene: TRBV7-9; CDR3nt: TGTGCCAGCAGCTTATCGCAGGGCAATGAGCAGTTCTTC; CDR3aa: CASSLSQGNEQFF
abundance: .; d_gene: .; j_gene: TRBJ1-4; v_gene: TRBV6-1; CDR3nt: TGTGCCAGCAACCTTGGAGGGTACGATGAAAAACTGTTTTTT; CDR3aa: CASNLGGYDEKLFF
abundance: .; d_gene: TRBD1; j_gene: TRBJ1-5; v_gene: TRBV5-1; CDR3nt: TGCGCCAGCATTACCGGGACAGGGGAAGGCAATCAGCCCCAGCATTTT; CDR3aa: CASITGTGEGNQPQHF
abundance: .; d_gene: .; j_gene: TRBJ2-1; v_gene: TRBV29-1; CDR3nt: TGCAGCGTTGATAAAAGCGTTTACAATGAGCAGTTCTTC; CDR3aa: CSVDKSVYNEQFF
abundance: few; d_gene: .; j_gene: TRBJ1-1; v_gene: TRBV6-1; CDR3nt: TGTGCCAGCAGTGTAGGGGACACTGAAGCTTTCTTT; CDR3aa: CASSVGDTEAFF
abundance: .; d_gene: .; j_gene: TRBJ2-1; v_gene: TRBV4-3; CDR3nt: TGCGCCAGCAGCCAAGATCCAACGGGAGAGGGTGAGCAGTTCTTC; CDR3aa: CASSQDPTGEGEQFF
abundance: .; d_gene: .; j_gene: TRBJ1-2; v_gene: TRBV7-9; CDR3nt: TGTGCCAGCAGCTTACAGGGGCGCAGGGGCTACACCTTC; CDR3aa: CASSLQGRRGYTF
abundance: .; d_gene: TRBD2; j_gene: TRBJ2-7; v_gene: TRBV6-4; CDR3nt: TGTGCCAGCAGTGACGGACTAGCGGGAGCTAGACCCGCCTTGGGGTTTAACGAGCAGTACTTC; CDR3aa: CASSDGLAGARPALGFNEQYF
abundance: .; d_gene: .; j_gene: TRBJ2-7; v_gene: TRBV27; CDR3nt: TGTGCCAGCAGTTTTGACAGGAAGACCTACGAGCAGTACTTC; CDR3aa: CASSFDRKTYEQYF
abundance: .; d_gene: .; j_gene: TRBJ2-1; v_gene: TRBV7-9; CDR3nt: TGTGCCAGCAGCTTTGTCAGTGCGGAGAATGAGCAGTTCTTC; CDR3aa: CASSFVSAENEQFF
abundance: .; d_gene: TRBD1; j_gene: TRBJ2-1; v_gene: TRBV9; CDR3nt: TGTGCCAGCAGCCCCACCCCCGGGACAGGCTACAATGAGCAGTTCTTC; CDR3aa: CASSPTPGTGYNEQFF